This entry is about one TCR beta chain. Trimming cost V 2 bases and J 5 bases, with 16 bases left between them. CDR3 length: 15 residues. Per the germline V gene, CDR1 is MNHNS and CDR2 is SASEGT. This specimen belongs to a study of control samples from healthy donors and cancer patients. Method: immunoSEQ multiplex PCR; TCRdb's copy keeps in-frame clones and lacks some. The table has over 200,000 clones, over 70% seen once. The rearrangement links TRBV6-1 to TRBJ2-7; weak D call: TRBD2 (5 bases). The sample taken for sequencing was PBMCs. The receptor comes from a woman aged 55-75 years with lung cancer. The CDR3 loop is CASSEQAEWINEQYF. CDR3 nucleotides: TGTGCCAGCAGTGAACAAGCGGAGTGGATTAACGAGCAGTACTTC.